The text below deals with one T cell receptor beta chain. The entry originates in a study of T cell responses to AZD1222 COVID-19 vaccine. TCRdb's copy holds only in-frame clones and misses some; the assay was immunoSEQ multiplex PCR. The sample records under 150,000 clones, more than 85% being singletons. Germline values: CDR1 MGHRA, CDR2 YSYEKL. The CDR3 is 16 amino acids. V was clipped by 4 bases and J by 3 bases; unmatched bases: 9. The sequence was collected from an adult in good health. Specimen: peripheral blood, collected on day 0 of AZD1222 vaccination. The V gene is TRBV4-1, the J gene TRBJ1-3; 7 nucleotides line up with TRBD1. The CDR3: CASSLRQGMDGNTIYF. CDR3 coding DNA: TGCGCCAGCAGCCTCCGACAGGGAATGGATGGAAACACCATATATTTT.